The rows below give T cell receptor beta chains drawn from one sample of a study of T cells in tumors after PD-1 blockade. The repertoire was sequenced with immunoSEQ multiplex PCR; TCRdb's copy has only in-frame clones and lacks some. The sample carries approximately 63,000 clones, about 74% recorded once. The specimen comprised PBMCs, sampled after anti-PD-1 treatment. These receptors all stem from a human donor with basal cell carcinoma. The CDR3 runs from the conserved cysteine through the conserved F or W. Fields, in order: D gene, J gene, V gene, clone size, CDR3 DNA, CDR3 protein. The D gene is left open where the match is weak. Clone sizes are given selectively: once, few, many, or a class where the clone is expanded.

D gene: TRBD1
J gene: TRBJ1-2
V gene: TRBV28
clone size: -
CDR3 DNA: TGTGCCAGCAGTCCGAATTATTGGACAGGGAACTATGGCTACACCTTC
CDR3 protein: CASSPNYWTGNYGYTF

D gene: -
J gene: TRBJ1-1
V gene: TRBV19
clone size: -
CDR3 DNA: TGTGCCAGTAGTATTAAGGGGCCGAACACTGAAGCTTTCTTT
CDR3 protein: CASSIKGPNTEAFF

D gene: -
J gene: TRBJ1-1
V gene: TRBV30
clone size: -
CDR3 DNA: TGTGCCTGGAGCTTTAACACTGAAGCTTTCTTT
CDR3 protein: CAWSFNTEAFF

D gene: -
J gene: TRBJ2-7
V gene: TRBV3-1/TRBV3-2
clone size: -
CDR3 DNA: TGTGCCAGCAGCCAATTACTAGAGAACGAGCAGTACTTC
CDR3 protein: CASSQLLENEQYF

D gene: TRBD1
J gene: TRBJ1-1
V gene: TRBV30
clone size: few
CDR3 DNA: TGTGCTCTGGACAGGGAGGGGTTAAACACTGAAGCTTTCTTT
CDR3 protein: CALDREGLNTEAFF

D gene: TRBD2
J gene: TRBJ2-1
V gene: TRBV6-5
clone size: few
CDR3 DNA: TGTGCCAGCAGTTACTCCGACGGACTAGTGCCGTTCTTC
CDR3 protein: CASSYSDGLVPFF

D gene: -
J gene: TRBJ1-1
V gene: TRBV30
clone size: -
CDR3 DNA: TGTGCCTGGAAATTCGCGCCGAACACTGAAGCTTTCTTT
CDR3 protein: CAWKFAPNTEAFF

D gene: -
J gene: TRBJ2-7
V gene: TRBV14
clone size: few
CDR3 DNA: TGTGCCAGCAGCCGGGGGAGAAGGAACGAGCAGTACTTC
CDR3 protein: CASSRGRRNEQYF

D gene: -
J gene: TRBJ1-6
V gene: TRBV2
clone size: few
CDR3 DNA: TGTGCCAGCAGGATCCAGGGAAGTAATTCACCCCTCCACTTT
CDR3 protein: CASRIQGSNSPLHF

D gene: TRBD2
J gene: TRBJ2-1
V gene: TRBV5-6
clone size: -
CDR3 DNA: TGTGCCAGCAGCTTTAGGACTAGCGGGGGGTACAATGAGCAGTTCTTC
CDR3 protein: CASSFRTSGGYNEQFF

D gene: -
J gene: TRBJ1-4
V gene: TRBV28
clone size: -
CDR3 DNA: TGTGCCAGCAGTTTTGAGGGGATTGAAAAACTGTTTTTT
CDR3 protein: CASSFEGIEKLFF

D gene: TRBD1
J gene: TRBJ2-4
V gene: TRBV19
clone size: -
CDR3 DNA: TGTGCCAGTAGTACCGGGACAGGTAAAGAGTTGGGGGCCAAAAACATTCAGTACTTC
CDR3 protein: CASSTGTGKELGAKNIQYF

D gene: -
J gene: TRBJ1-2
V gene: TRBV5-1
clone size: few
CDR3 DNA: TGCGCCAGCAGCCAAGACACTAACTATGGCTACACCTTC
CDR3 protein: CASSQDTNYGYTF

D gene: TRBD1
J gene: TRBJ1-2
V gene: TRBV5-4
clone size: -
CDR3 DNA: TGTGCCAGCAGTTTCGACAGGGGGCGGGATGGCTACACCTTC
CDR3 protein: CASSFDRGRDGYTF

D gene: -
J gene: TRBJ1-3
V gene: TRBV5-6
clone size: few
CDR3 DNA: TGTGCCAGCAGAGTCGGGCCAGGGCCGGGAAACACCATATATTTT
CDR3 protein: CASRVGPGPGNTIYF

D gene: -
J gene: TRBJ1-1
V gene: TRBV19
clone size: few
CDR3 DNA: TGTGCCAGTAGTGTAAGTTGGAACACTGAAGCTTTCTTT
CDR3 protein: CASSVSWNTEAFF

D gene: -
J gene: TRBJ2-5
V gene: TRBV6-5
clone size: -
CDR3 DNA: TGTGCCAGCAGGTCCACTGGGGGGCCGGGGACCCAGTACTTC
CDR3 protein: CASRSTGGPGTQYF

D gene: -
J gene: TRBJ1-5
V gene: TRBV7-9
clone size: -
CDR3 DNA: TGTGCCAGCAGCTTAGGCCAGTTCAATAGCAATCAGCCCCAGCATTTT
CDR3 protein: CASSLGQFNSNQPQHF

D gene: -
J gene: TRBJ2-1
V gene: TRBV29-1
clone size: few
CDR3 DNA: TGCAGCGTTGCATCCAGCTCCTACAATGAGCAGTTCTTC
CDR3 protein: CSVASSSYNEQFF

D gene: -
J gene: TRBJ2-2
V gene: TRBV5-8
clone size: -
CDR3 DNA: TGTGCCAGCAGCTTCAGGGGTACCGGGGAGCTGTTTTTT
CDR3 protein: CASSFRGTGELFF